This TCR beta chain was captured by sequencing in a study of blood T cell repertoires in COVID-19 (dated by TCRdb to between 2020 and 2021). About the study as a whole: Collaborator samples came from the United States, Italy and Spain and covered acute and convalescent phases of COVID-19. The material from the prospective study consisted of cDNA or gDNA derived from T cells, B-cell-depleted T cells, or PBMCs. Deeply sampled blood TCRbeta repertoires from subjects exposed to, actively infected with, or recovered from COVID-19 were included in the dataset. The repertoires were released in a freely available public database meant as a resource for research on the immune response to SARS-CoV-2. Samples were obtained from the ongoing ImmuneRACE study (first 160 participants) and from 1,254 subjects provided by 6 global collaborators. Nearly every sample came with metadata listing a de-identified subject ID, COVID-19 status, age in years and sex. Where available, HLA class I and class II types were taken from metadata supplied by the sample provider and were not determined by assay-based typing.

Looking up the germline V gene yields CDR1 SGHDN and CDR2 FVKESK. Here V drops 4 bases and J drops 4 bases, and the junction holds 5 bases not matched to any gene. The CDR3 runs 15 residues from the cysteine to the phenylalanine. Just the 45-base CDR3 DNA is kept, in frame starting at base 1. Whole blood was collected in K2EDTA tubes by collaborating institutions according to the institutions' own protocols. For TCRbeta analysis, collaborator samples were shipped as frozen whole blood, as isolated PBMCs, or as DNA extracted from either sample type. Broad study findings and their caveats: Clinical and demographic metadata were provided uncurated, with the amount varying by source and participant.

TCRbeta CDR3 regions were amplified from genomic DNA using the immunoSEQ Assay, a bias-controlled multiplex PCR. The study's own analysis went as follows. The number of nucleated cells in each sample was estimated by amplification of reference gene primers within the assay. To quantify the absolute abundance of each unique TCRbeta CDR3 rearrangement, sequence reads were collapsed and filtered. For each sample, productive Simpson clonality was calculated as the square root of Simpson's diversity index across productive rearrangements. Held by TCRdb, this immuneACCESS table contains in-frame sequences only and omits some clones. Under half of the omission traces to an unresolved V gene where checked; the cause of the rest is unknown. V, J and clone size are taken as reported in that table, and D and trimming were inferred from the DNA itself. The sample data list roughly 110,000 clones, and approximately 88% of these were observed just once. The top ten clones comprise 6.8% of the sample.

A word on this clone: Its antigen is not yet known. No clone much larger than this one lies a single base away; base qualities are absent.

Specimen: peripheral blood. The chain is assembled from TRBV14 and TRBJ2-2, with 8 bases matching TRBD2. This receptor was obtained from a man aged 50 to 59 with active or convalescent COVID-19. The DNA sequence is as follows: TGTGCCAGCAGCCCCCCGGGGGGGAGCACCGGGGAGCTGTTTTTT. It is translated as CASSPPGGSTGELFF. With the portions outside the CDR3 filled from the reference TRBV14 and TRBJ2-2 genes, the complete variable region becomes EAGVTQFPSHSVIEKGQTVTLRCDPISGHDNLYWYRRVMGKEIKFLLHFVKESKQDESGMPNNRFLAERTGGTYSTLKVQPAELEDSGVYFCASSPPGGSTGELFFGEGSRLTVL.